The 23 T cell receptor beta chains below were found in one sample sequenced in a study of Ad26.COV2.S vaccination and SARS-CoV-2 variants (dated by TCRdb to the early 2020s). The library was generated by the immunoSEQ multiplex PCR assay. TCRdb carries this immuneACCESS record with in-frame sequences only. Its versions omit some clonotypes, under half of them owing to an unresolved V gene in the studies checked, with the rest unexplained. Within this sample are about 330,000 clones, with about nine tenths of them counted one time only. The ten largest clonotypes hold 4.5% to 7% of the sample. The intended sense of this specimen's treatment or condition label: around 19 received Ad26.COV2.S at low or high dose, single or two shots; several received placebo; per-sample allocation not given. Repertoires of vaccine and placebo recipients were sequenced from samples taken on day 63 after the first injection.

Sequencing used peripheral blood, obtained in a trial of Ad26.COV2.S vaccine versus placebo. These receptors all stem from a person aged 18 to 59 who received the Ad26.COV2.S COVID-19 vaccine or a placebo.

The chain is built from TRBV21-1 and TRBJ2-1; TRBD1 is the table's D call, not checked against the DNA. TRBV21-1 is a documented pseudogene. The CDR3 is 14 amino acids. The CDR3 DNA reads as TGTGCCAGCAGCCACCACACAGGCTTCCTATATCGGTTCTTC. It translates to CASSHHTGFLYRFF.

CDR3 sequence reads: CASHRGLGNTEAFF. CDR3 nucleotides: TGTGCCTCTCACAGGGGGCTGGGGAACACTGAAGCTTTCTTT. V gene TRBV30 combines with J gene TRBJ1-1, with 9 bases that match TRBD1. The ends lost 7 bases at V and 1 base at J; junction bases unmatched: 7. The CDR3 covers 14 residues. Germline V gives CDR1 GTSNPN, CDR2 SVGIG (reference sequence).

This chain connects TRBV5-4 to TRBJ2-7; no definite D call. The CDR3 has 12 residues. Germline loops: CDR1 SGHNT, CDR2 YYREEE (reference sequence). The V and J ends lost 4 bases and 6 bases respectively, with 11 bases between them. The CDR3 loop is CASSPGTPEQYF. For the CDR3, the DNA is TGTGCCAGCAGCCCCGGAACCCCCGAGCAGTACTTC.

This sequence joins TRBV19 and TRBJ2-3; D is perhaps TRBD2 (6 bases). CDR3 length equals 14 residues. Germline loops: CDR1 LNHDA, CDR2 SQIVND (reference sequence). The V gene lost 7 bases and the J gene lost 1 base, with 12 bases spanning the gap. The CDR3 coding sequence is TGTGCCAGTAAACAGCGGGTGTGCACAGATACGCAGTATTTT. As protein: CASKQRVCTDTQYF.

The rearrangement joins TRBV24-1 to TRBJ1-1, with D perhaps TRBD1 (5 bases). The germline CDR1 and CDR2 sequences are KGHDR and SFDVKD. Between the trimmed V and J ends, which lost 4 bases and 7 bases, there was a span of 27 bases. The CDR3 has 18 residues. CDR3 amino acids: CATSETVAGAEDTCEAFF. The DNA of the CDR3 is TGTGCCACCAGTGAAACAGTGGCGGGAGCCGAGGACACCTGTGAAGCTTTCTTT.

The rearrangement joins TRBV15 to TRBJ1-4; no definite D call. This CDR3 has 13 amino acids. Germline V gene lookup returns CDR1 LNHNV and CDR2 YYDKDF (reference sequence). With 7 bases removed from V and 1 base from J, the gap between germline ends came to 7 bases. The CDR3 DNA is TGTGCCACCACCCCCCAAACTAATGAAAAACTGTTTTTT. It encodes CATTPQTNEKLFF.

This clone was seen once. The chain joins TRBV4-1 to TRBJ1-2; D call uncertain. Germline-derived CDR1 and CDR2 are MGHRA and YSYEKL. Trimming stripped 0 bases from V and 5 bases from J, with 16 bases between. The CDR3 extends over 16 amino acids. The CDR3 spells CASSQDTDERIYGYTF. The CDR3 DNA reads as TGCGCCAGCAGCCAAGATACAGACGAGAGGATTTATGGCTACACCTTC.

This clone was counted a few times. The chain has TRBV6-1 and TRBJ1-1; D uncertain. V shed 2 bases and J shed 0 bases, with 4 bases lying between them. There are 13 residues in the CDR3. Germline CDR1 is MNHNS and CDR2 is SASEGT. CDR3 nucleotides: TGTGCCAGCAGTGAAAGCATGAACACTGAAGCTTTCTTT. This translates into CASSESMNTEAFF.

This chain links TRBV5-6 with TRBJ2-5; tentatively, D is TRBD1 (7 bases). The germline V gene encodes CDR1 SGHDT and CDR2 YYEEEE. The V gene lost 4 bases and the J gene lost 7 bases, with 17 bases spanning the gap. The CDR3 runs 14 residues. The CDR3 nucleotides are TGTGCCAGCAGCATAGGACAGGCCGGGGGGACCCAGTACTTC. Translating it yields CASSIGQAGGTQYF.

The chain is built from TRBV7-9 and TRBJ2-3; 7 bases are a match to TRBD1. V lost 5 bases to trimming and J lost 1 base; unmatched junction nucleotides: 9. Germline CDR1 is SEHNR and CDR2 is FQNEAQ (reference sequence). CDR3 size: 16 residues. This CDR3 reads CASSPGLQGGTDTQYF. The CDR3 coding sequence is TGTGCCAGCAGCCCCGGACTCCAGGGGGGCACAGATACGCAGTATTTT.

The rearrangement uses TRBV27 and TRBJ2-6; 7 bases match TRBD1. The CDR3 consists of 15 residues. V lost 4 bases, J lost 13 bases, and 13 bases stayed unmatched. The germline CDR1 and CDR2 sequences are MNHEY and SMNVEV (reference sequence). This CDR3 is CASSSLPIGTAVLTF. For the CDR3, the DNA is TGTGCCAGCAGTTCGCTCCCCATCGGGACAGCTGTCCTGACTTTC. The full variable domain, completed using reference TRBV27 and TRBJ2-6, is EAQVTQNPRYLITVTGKKLTVTCSQNMNHEYMSWYRQDPGLGLRQIYYSMNVEVTDKGDVPEGYKVSRKEKRNFPLILESPSPNQTSLYFCASSSLPIGTAVLTFGAGSRLTVL.

V gene TRBV5-5 combines with J gene TRBJ1-4; D not certain. The CDR3 has 14 amino acids. Trimming left V 0 bases short and J 3 bases short, with 6 bases between. Germline V gene sequence: CDR1 SGHKS, CDR2 YYEKEE (reference sequence). In DNA, the CDR3 is TGTGCCAGCAGCTTGGACGGTTCTAATGAAAAACTGTTTTTT. This encodes CASSLDGSNEKLFF.

V usage is TRBV12-3 or TRBV12-4 and J usage is TRBJ2-7, with D unresolved. The CDR3 runs 12 residues. Trimming cost V 7 bases and J 12 bases, with 19 bases left between them. The CDR3 sequence: CASTSGVGNMYV. The CDR3 DNA reads TGTGCCAGCACTTCAGGAGTCGGCAACATGTACGTC.

This clone has a single count. The J gene is TRBJ2-5, the V gene TRBV10-3; TRBD2 matches 7 bases. The germline V gene encodes CDR1 ENHRY and CDR2 SYGVKD. V gave up 3 bases and J gave up 3 bases; unmatched junction bases: 1. This CDR3 comprises 13 residues. CDR3 in amino acids: CAISDGGKETQYF. CDR3 coding DNA: TGTGCCATCAGTGACGGGGGGAAAGAGACCCAGTACTTC.

The chain joins TRBV6-4 to TRBJ1-3, with 7 nucleotides matching TRBD1. Germline CDR1 MRHNA, CDR2 SNTAGT. The V gene end was trimmed by 6 bases and the J gene end by 1 base; junction bases not matched to a gene: 9. The CDR3 is 16 amino acids. As DNA, the CDR3 is TGTGCCAGCAGCGGAACAGGGGCCCCATCTGGAAACACCATATATTTT. Its translation is CASSGTGAPSGNTIYF.

The rearrangement links TRBV7-3 to TRBJ1-1, with D possibly being TRBD1 (6 bases). This CDR3 has 14 residues. V was clipped by 2 bases and J by 3 bases, with 10 bases between them. Germline V gene lookup returns CDR1 SGHTA and CDR2 FQGTGA. The CDR3 coding sequence is TGTGCCAGCAGCTTAGAGGGGGGTGACACTGAAGCTTTCTTT. This codes for CASSLEGGDTEAFF.

This chain joins TRBV11-3 and TRBJ2-7, with D perhaps assigned TRBD1 or TRBD2 (5 bases each). Looked up from germline, CDR1 is SGHNT and CDR2 is YENEEA. The CDR3 contains 15 residues. Trimming stripped 5 bases from V and 3 bases from J, with 17 bases between. CDR3 nucleotides: TGTGCCAGCAGCCCCGGGACCCGGGAATTCTACGAGCAGTACGTC. As protein: CASSPGTREFYEQYV.

J is TRBJ2-7 and V is TRBV12-3 or TRBV12-4; D not certain. Between the trimmed V and J ends, which lost 1 base and 4 bases, there was a span of 8 bases. The CDR3 contains 13 residues. In DNA, the CDR3 is TGTGCCAGCAGTTTAGATCTGAGGTACGAGCAGTACTTC. Residues: CASSLDLRYEQYF.

The CDR3 region has the DNA TGTGCCAGCAGCCTAACCCATGGGTTGAACACTGAAGCTTTCTTT. Residues: CASSLTHGLNTEAFF. The chain combines TRBV27 with TRBJ1-1; no clear D. V lost 6 bases to trimming and J lost 0 bases, with 14 bases between them. In germline, CDR1 is MNHEY, CDR2 SMNVEV (reference sequence). The length of the CDR3 is 15 residues.

CDR3 bases: TGTGCCAGCAGCTTGGGGGGTTTAGTTGGGCATAGCAATCAGCCCCAGCATTTT. It codes for CASSLGGLVGHSNQPQHF. This chain joins TRBV5-6 and TRBJ1-5; no firm D call. This CDR3 is built from 18 residues. Germline V gene sequence: CDR1 SGHDT, CDR2 YYEEEE. Trimming shortened V by 0 bases and J by 0 bases, and 16 bases separated the two germline ends. Full variable domain (rest looked up from reference TRBV5-6 and TRBJ1-5): DAGVTQSPTHLIKTRGQQVTLRCSPKSGHDTVSWYQQALGQGPQFIFQYYEEEERQRGNFPDRFSGHQFPNYSSELNVNALLLGDSALYLCASSLGGLVGHSNQPQHFGDGTRLSIL.

The gene calls are TRBV2 and TRBJ2-7; unclear D gene. The length of the CDR3 is 10 residues. The V gene lost 6 bases and the J gene lost 3 bases, with 3 bases spanning the gap. Germline V lookup: CDR1 SNHLY, CDR2 FYNNEI. The CDR3 coding sequence is TGTGCCAGCAGAGACTACGAGCAGTACTTC. Its translation: CASRDYEQYF.

As DNA, the CDR3 is TGTGCCAGCACCATTTGGGACGGCAATGAAAAACTGTTTTTT. It is translated as CASTIWDGNEKLFF. The chain couples TRBV11-2 to TRBJ1-4; maybe TRBD1 (5 bases). In germline, CDR1 is SGHAT, CDR2 FQNNGV. The germline V and J ends were trimmed by 7 bases and 5 bases, with 14 bases remaining between them. The CDR3 is 14 residues long.

The rearrangement uses TRBV7-9 and TRBJ1-2; D is unresolved. This CDR3 has 15 amino acids. V was trimmed by 5 bases and J by 7 bases, leaving 20 bases between them. Germline V gives CDR1 SEHNR, CDR2 FQNEAQ (reference sequence). This CDR3 is CASSPNLLPPSGYTF. CDR3 bases: TGTGCCAGCAGCCCGAACCTCTTACCACCAAGTGGCTACACCTTC.